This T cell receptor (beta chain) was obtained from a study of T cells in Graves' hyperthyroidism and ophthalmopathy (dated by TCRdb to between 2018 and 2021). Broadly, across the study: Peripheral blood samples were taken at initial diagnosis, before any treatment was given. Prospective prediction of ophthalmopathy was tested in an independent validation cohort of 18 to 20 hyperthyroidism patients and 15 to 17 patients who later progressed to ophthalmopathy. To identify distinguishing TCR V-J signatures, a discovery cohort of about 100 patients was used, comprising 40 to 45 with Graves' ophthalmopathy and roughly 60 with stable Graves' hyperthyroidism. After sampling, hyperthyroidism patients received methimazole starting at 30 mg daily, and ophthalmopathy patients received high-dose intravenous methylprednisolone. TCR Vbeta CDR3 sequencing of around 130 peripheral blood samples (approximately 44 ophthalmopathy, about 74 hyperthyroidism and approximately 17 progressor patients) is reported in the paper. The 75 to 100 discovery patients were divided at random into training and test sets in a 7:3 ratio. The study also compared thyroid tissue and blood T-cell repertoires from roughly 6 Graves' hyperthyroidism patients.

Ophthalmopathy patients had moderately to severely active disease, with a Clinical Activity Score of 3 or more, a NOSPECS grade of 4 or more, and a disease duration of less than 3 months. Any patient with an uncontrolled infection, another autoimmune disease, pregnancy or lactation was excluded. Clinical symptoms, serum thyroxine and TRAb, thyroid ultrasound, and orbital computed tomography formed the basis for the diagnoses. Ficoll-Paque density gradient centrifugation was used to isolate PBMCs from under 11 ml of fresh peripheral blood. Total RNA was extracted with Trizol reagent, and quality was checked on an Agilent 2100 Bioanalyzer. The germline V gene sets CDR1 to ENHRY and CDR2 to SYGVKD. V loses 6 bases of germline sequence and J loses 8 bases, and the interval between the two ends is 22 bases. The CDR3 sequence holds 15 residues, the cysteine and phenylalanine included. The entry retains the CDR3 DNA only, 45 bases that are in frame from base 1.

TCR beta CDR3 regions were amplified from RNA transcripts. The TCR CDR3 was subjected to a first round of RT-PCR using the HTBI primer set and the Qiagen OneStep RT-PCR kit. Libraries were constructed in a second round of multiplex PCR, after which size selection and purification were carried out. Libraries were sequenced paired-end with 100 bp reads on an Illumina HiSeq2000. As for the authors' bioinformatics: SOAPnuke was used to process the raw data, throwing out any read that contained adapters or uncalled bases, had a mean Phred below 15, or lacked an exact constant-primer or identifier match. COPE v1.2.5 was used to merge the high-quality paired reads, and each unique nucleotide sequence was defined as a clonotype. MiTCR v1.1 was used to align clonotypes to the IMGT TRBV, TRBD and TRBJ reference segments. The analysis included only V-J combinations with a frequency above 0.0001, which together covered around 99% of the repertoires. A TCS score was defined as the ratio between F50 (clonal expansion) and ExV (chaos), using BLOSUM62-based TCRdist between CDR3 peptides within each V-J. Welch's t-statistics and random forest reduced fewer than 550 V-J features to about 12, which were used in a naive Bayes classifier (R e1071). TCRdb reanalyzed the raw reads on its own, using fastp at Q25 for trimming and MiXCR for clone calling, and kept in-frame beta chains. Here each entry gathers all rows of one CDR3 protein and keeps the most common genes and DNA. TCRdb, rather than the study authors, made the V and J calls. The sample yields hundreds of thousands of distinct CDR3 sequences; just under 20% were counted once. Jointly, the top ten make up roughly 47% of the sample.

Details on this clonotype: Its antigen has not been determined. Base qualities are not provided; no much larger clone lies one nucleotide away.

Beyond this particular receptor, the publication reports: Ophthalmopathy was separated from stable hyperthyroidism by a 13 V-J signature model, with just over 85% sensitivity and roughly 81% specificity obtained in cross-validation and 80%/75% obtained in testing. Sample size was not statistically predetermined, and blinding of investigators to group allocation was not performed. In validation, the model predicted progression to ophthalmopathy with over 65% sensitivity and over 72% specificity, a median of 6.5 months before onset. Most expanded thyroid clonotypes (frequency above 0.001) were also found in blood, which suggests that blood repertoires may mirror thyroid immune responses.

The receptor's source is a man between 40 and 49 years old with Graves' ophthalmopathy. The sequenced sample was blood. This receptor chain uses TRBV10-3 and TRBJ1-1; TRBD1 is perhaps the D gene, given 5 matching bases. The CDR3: CAISLRGTEGREAFF. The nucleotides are TGTGCCATCAGCTTACGGGGGACGGAGGGGCGCGAAGCTTTCTTT.